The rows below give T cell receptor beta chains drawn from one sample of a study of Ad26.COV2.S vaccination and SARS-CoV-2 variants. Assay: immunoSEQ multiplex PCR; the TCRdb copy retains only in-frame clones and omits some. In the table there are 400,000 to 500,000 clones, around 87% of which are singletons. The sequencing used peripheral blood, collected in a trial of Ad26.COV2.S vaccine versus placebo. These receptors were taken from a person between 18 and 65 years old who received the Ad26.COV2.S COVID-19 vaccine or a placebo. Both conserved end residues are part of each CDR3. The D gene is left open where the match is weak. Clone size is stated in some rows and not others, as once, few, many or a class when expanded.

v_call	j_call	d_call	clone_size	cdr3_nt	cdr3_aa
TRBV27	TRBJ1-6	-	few	TGTGCCAGCAGGGCGGGGATAAACTCACCCCTCCACTTT	CASRAGINSPLHF
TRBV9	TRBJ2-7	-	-	TGTGCCAGCAGCGTTACAGGGTCCAACGAGCAGTACTTC	CASSVTGSNEQYF
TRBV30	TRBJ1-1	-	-	TGTGCCTGGAGTGTGTCTGAGAACACTGAAGCTTTCTTT	CAWSVSENTEAFF
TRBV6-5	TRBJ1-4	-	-	TGTGCCAGCAGTTACGGGGGAGGGGAAAAACTGTTTTTT	CASSYGGGEKLFF
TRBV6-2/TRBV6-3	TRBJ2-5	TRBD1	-	TGTGCCAGCAGTTTAACAGGGGCGACTAAACAAGAGACCCAGTACTTC	CASSLTGATKQETQYF
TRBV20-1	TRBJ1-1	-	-	TGCAGTGCTAGAGGGGTACATGAAGCTTTCTTT	CSARGVHEAFF
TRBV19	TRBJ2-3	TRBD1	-	TGTGCCAGCAAGACAGGGGGAAGCACAGATACGCAGTATTTT	CASKTGGSTDTQYF
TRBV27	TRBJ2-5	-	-	TGTGCCAGCAGTTTAAACGGGGGCCGGGAGACCCAGTACTTC	CASSLNGGRETQYF
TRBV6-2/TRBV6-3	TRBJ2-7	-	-	TGTGCCAGCAGTCTCGGAGGTAGCGGGCAGTACTTC	CASSLGGSGQYF
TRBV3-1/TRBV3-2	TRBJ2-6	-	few	TGTGCCAGCAGCCAAGATTTAGACCGACCTGGGGCCAACGTCCTGACTTTC	CASSQDLDRPGANVLTF
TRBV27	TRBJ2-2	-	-	TGTGCCAGCAGTATCAATGACCCGGGACGTTGGAACACCGGGGAGCTGTTTTTT	CASSINDPGRWNTGELFF
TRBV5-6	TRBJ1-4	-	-	TGTGCCAGCAGCTTGCTGAGAACAAGACCGGCGGCGTTAGAAAAACTGTTTTTT	CASSLLRTRPAALEKLFF
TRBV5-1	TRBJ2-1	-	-	TGCGCCAGCAGCTTGGATAGTCTATACAATGAGCAGTTCTTC	CASSLDSLYNEQFF
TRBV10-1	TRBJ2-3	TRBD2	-	TGCGCCAGCAGTGCCCTGAGGGCTAGCGGGGGCACAGATACGCAGTATTTT	CASSALRASGGTDTQYF
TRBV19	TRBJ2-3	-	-	TGTGCCAGTAGCCCCGCGGGGACAGATACGCAGTATTTT	CASSPAGTDTQYF
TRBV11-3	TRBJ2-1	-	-	TGTGCCAGCAGCTTGGGAGTCTACAATGAGCAGTTCTTC	CASSLGVYNEQFF